This TCR beta chain was sequenced in a study of cytomegalovirus exposure and HLA in healthy donors. With V trimmed by 0 bases and J by 5 bases, 3 bases remained unmatched. Germline values: CDR1 SGHRS, CDR2 YFSETQ. CDR3 length: 14 amino acids. TCRdb keeps only in-frame clones here, not all; method: immunoSEQ multiplex PCR. Seen here are approximately 150,000 clones, 85% to 90% observed once, and the top ten hold about 3.5%. Findings and caveats of the study: The tendency of first-cohort TCR clusters to co-occur in the roughly 110 validation repertoires was the finding of a later analysis. Cytomegalovirus-associated TCR beta chains were listed, numbering 164.

Comments on this clone: Its antigen remains unidentified.

The chain carries TRBV5-1 and TRBJ1-1, with 8 bases aligning to TRBD1. The sample was PBMCs. This clonotype originated in a woman aged 18-29 years in good health and CMV-seropositive. This CDR3 reads CASSLGTGWTEAFF. The CDR3 coding sequence is TGCGCCAGCAGCTTGGGGACAGGGTGGACTGAAGCTTTCTTT.